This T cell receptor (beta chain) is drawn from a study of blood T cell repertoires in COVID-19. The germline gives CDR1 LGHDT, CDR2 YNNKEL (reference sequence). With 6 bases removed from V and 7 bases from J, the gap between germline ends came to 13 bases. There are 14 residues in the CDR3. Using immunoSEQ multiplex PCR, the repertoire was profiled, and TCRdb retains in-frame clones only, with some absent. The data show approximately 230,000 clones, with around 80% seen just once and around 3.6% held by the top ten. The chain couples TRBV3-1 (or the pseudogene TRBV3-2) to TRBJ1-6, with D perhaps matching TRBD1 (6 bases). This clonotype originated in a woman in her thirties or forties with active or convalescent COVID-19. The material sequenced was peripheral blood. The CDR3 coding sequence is TGTGCCAGCAGGCACGGACAGAGAAATTCACCCCTCCACTTT. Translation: CASRHGQRNSPLHF.